This TCR beta chain was observed in a study of blood T cell repertoires in COVID-19. About the research overall: Some COVID-19 samples were acute and others convalescent; all came from the United States, Italy and Spain. Nucleic acid was either cDNA or gDNA, and it came from T cells, B-cell-depleted T cells, or PBMCs.

The V end was cut by 1 base, the J end by 3 bases, with 10 bases between. In germline, CDR1 is LGHDT, CDR2 YNNKEL (reference sequence). The CDR3 is 14 residues long. Per the original methods: Amplification with reference gene primers provided the estimates of nucleated cell counts. Clones were sequenced by immunoSEQ multiplex PCR, and TCRdb holds only the in-frame ones, with some missing. The V and J calls and clone size come from that table; D and trimming were worked out from the DNA. The profile shows more than 95,000 clones, about four fifths of them singletons. This chain joins TRBV3-1 (or the pseudogene TRBV3-2) and TRBJ2-7; D possibly corresponds to TRBD2 (5 bases). The source of this sequence is a human donor in a cohort sampled during active COVID-19. Sample: peripheral blood. In DNA form, the CDR3 reads TGTGCCAGCAGCCAAGGACAAGGAGGCTACGAGCAGTACTTC. The encoded protein is CASSQGQGGYEQYF.